This passage covers 6 T cell receptor beta chains from one sample sequenced in a study of blood T cell repertoires in COVID-19. Sequencing used immunoSEQ multiplex PCR; TCRdb keeps in-frame clones, though not all of them. The table has 200,000 to 300,000 clones, 80% to 95% seen once. Sequenced input: peripheral blood. Receptors originate from a young man with COVID-19, enrolled during active disease.

This sequence joins TRBV7-2 and TRBJ1-1; D is unresolved. The V gene lost 0 bases and the J gene lost 6 bases, with 11 bases spanning the gap. The CDR3 is made up of 14 amino acids. In germline, CDR1 is SGHTA, CDR2 FQGNSA. The CDR3 DNA sequence: TGTGCCAGCAGCTTAGCCAGCGGGGTCCCTGAAGCTTTCTTT. Protein: CASSLASGVPEAFF. Full variable domain (missing parts from reference TRBV7-2 and TRBJ1-1): GAGVSQSPSNKVTEKGKDVELRCDPISGHTALYWYRQSLGQGLEFLIYFQGNSAPDKSGLPSDRFSAERTGGSVSTLTIQRTQQEDSAVYLCASSLASGVPEAFFGQGTRLTVV.

The chain couples TRBV7-9 to TRBJ1-1, with D hard to call. This CDR3 is built from 12 residues. CDR1 and CDR2 from the germline V gene are SEHNR and FQNEAQ (reference sequence). Trimming shortened V by 3 bases and J by 3 bases, and 5 bases separated the two germline ends. The CDR3 sequence is CASSFGDTEAFF. The CDR3 DNA sequence: TGTGCCAGCAGCTTCGGGGACACTGAAGCTTTCTTT. The full variable domain, in which reference TRBV7-9 and TRBJ1-1 provide the parts outside the CDR3, is DTGVSQNPRHKITKRGQNVTFRCDPISEHNRLYWYRQTLGQGPEFLTYFQNEAQLEKSRLLSDRFSAERPKGSFSTLEIQRTEQGDSAMYLCASSFGDTEAFFGQGTRLTVV.

The CDR3 loop is CASSLIPVAGQTYNEQFF. The CDR3 region has the DNA TGCGCCAGCAGCTTGATCCCAGTAGCGGGTCAAACCTACAATGAGCAGTTCTTC. The gene calls are TRBV5-1 and TRBJ2-1, with TRBD2 matching over 7 bases. CDR3 length equals 18 residues. The germline gives CDR1 SGHRS, CDR2 YFSETQ. Unmatched junction bases numbered 12, after V lost 1 base and J lost 2 bases.

This chain joins TRBV2 and TRBJ2-5, with D hard to call. V was pared by 7 bases and J by 5 bases, with 17 bases between. Germline loops: CDR1 SNHLY, CDR2 FYNNEI. The CDR3 covers 14 residues. CDR3 amino acids: CASINPTLKETQYF. The CDR3 DNA sequence: TGTGCCAGCATAAACCCGACTCTAAAGGAGACCCAGTACTTC.

The V and J genes are TRBV3-1 (or the pseudogene TRBV3-2) and TRBJ2-3, with TRBD2 matching over 9 bases. CDR1 is LGHDT, CDR2 YNNKEL, per germline (reference sequence). J gave up 4 bases and V 1 base, and 3 bases lay outside the gene matches. CDR3 length: 15 amino acids. CDR3 DNA sequence: TGTGCCAGCAGCCAAGGCGGGGGGGCCTCAGATACGCAGTATTTT. Protein product: CASSQGGGASDTQYF.

The genes are TRBV7-9 and TRBJ2-7; 12 nucleotides line up with TRBD1. The V and J ends lost 6 bases and 12 bases, in that order; junction bases with no gene match: 12. The CDR3 totals 14 residues. Germline values: CDR1 SEHNR, CDR2 FQNEAQ (reference sequence). The CDR3 DNA reads as TGTGCCAGCAGAGGGGGACAGGGGGCGGTCCGGCTGTACTTC. Translating gives CASRGGQGAVRLYF. The full variable domain, its missing parts supplied by reference TRBV7-9 and TRBJ2-7, is DTGVSQNPRHKITKRGQNVTFRCDPISEHNRLYWYRQTLGQGPEFLTYFQNEAQLEKSRLLSDRFSAERPKGSFSTLEIQRTEQGDSAMYLCASRGGQGAVRLYFGPGTRLTVT.